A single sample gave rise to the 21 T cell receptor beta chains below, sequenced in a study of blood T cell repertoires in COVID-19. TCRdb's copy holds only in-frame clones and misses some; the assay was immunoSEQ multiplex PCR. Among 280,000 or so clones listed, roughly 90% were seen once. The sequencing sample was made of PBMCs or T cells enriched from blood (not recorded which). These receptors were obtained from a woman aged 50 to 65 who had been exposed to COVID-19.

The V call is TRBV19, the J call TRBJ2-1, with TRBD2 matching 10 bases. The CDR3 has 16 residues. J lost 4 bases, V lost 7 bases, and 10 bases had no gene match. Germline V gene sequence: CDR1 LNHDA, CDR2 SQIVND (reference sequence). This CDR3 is CASTSTAGGFYNEQFF. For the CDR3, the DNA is TGTGCCAGTACCTCCACAGCGGGGGGGTTTTACAATGAGCAGTTCTTC.

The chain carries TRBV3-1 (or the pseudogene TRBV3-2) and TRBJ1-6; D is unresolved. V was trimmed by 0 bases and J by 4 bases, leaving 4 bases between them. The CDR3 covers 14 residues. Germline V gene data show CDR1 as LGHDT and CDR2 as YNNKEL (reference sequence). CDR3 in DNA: TGTGCCAGCAGCCAAGAAGCTTATAATTCACCCCTCCACTTT. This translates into CASSQEAYNSPLHF.

CDR3 coding DNA: TGTGCCAGCAGCTTGGCCGGTGAGGGGGATGAGCAGTTCTTC. This translates into CASSLAGEGDEQFF. The J gene is TRBJ2-1, the V gene TRBV5-4; weak D call: TRBD1 (6 bases). Germline-derived CDR1 and CDR2 are SGHNT and YYREEE (reference sequence). The ends were cut back, 0 bases at V and 8 bases at J, with 12 bases in the middle. The CDR3 spans 14 residues.

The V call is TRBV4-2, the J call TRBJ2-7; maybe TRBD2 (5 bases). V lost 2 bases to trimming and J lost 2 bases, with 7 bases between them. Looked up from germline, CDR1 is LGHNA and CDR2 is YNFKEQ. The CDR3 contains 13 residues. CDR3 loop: CASSQPGTYEQYF. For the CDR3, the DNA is TGTGCCAGCAGCCAACCGGGAACCTACGAGCAGTACTTC.

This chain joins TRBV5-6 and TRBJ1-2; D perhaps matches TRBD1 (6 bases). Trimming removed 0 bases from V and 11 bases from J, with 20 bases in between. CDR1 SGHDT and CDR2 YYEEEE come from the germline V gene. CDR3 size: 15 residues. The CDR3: CASSLVGDTVGRYTF. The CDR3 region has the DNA TGTGCCAGCAGCTTGGTTGGGGACACCGTAGGCAGGTACACCTTC.

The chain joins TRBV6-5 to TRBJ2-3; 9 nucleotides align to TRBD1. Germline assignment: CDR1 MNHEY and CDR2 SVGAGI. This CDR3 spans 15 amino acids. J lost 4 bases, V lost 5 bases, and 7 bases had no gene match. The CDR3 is CASSIGDREADTQYF. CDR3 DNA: TGTGCCAGCAGTATTGGGGACAGGGAGGCAGATACGCAGTATTTT.

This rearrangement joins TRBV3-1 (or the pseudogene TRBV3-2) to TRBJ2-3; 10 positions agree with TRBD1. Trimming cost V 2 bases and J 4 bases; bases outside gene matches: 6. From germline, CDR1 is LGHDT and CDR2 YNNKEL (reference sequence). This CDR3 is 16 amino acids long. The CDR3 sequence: CASSQLGTGAADTQYF. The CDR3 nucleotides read TGTGCCAGCAGCCAACTAGGGACAGGGGCCGCAGATACGCAGTATTTT.

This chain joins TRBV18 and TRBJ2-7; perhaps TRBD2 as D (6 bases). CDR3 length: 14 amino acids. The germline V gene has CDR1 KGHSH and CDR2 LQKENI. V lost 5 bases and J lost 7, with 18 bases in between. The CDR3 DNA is TGTGCCAGCTCAGCGGACGTTGTGGGAGGAGAGCAGTACTTC. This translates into CASSADVVGGEQYF.

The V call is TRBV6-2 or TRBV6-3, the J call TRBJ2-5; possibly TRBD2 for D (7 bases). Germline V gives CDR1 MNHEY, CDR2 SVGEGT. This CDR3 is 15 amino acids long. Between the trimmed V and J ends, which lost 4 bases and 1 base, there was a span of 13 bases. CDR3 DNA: TGTGCCAGCAGTTCGTTTCGGGGGGCCCAAGAGACCCAGTACTTC. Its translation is CASSSFRGAQETQYF.

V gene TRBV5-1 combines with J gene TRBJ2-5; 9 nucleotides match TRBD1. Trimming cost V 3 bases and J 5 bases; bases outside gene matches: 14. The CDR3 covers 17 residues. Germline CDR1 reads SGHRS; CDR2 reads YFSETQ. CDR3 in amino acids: CASSSKVGDRVGETQYF. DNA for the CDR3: TGCGCCAGCAGCTCGAAGGTCGGGGACAGGGTTGGGGAGACCCAGTACTTC.

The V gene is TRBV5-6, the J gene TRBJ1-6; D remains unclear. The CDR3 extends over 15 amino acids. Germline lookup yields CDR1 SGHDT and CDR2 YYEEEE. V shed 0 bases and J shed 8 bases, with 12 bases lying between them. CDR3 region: CASSLDDSPDSPLHF. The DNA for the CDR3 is TGTGCCAGCAGCTTGGATGATTCACCGGATTCACCCCTCCACTTT. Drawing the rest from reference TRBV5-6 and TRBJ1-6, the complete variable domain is DAGVTQSPTHLIKTRGQQVTLRCSPKSGHDTVSWYQQALGQGPQFIFQYYEEEERQRGNFPDRFSGHQFPNYSSELNVNALLLGDSALYLCASSLDDSPDSPLHFGNGTRLTVT.

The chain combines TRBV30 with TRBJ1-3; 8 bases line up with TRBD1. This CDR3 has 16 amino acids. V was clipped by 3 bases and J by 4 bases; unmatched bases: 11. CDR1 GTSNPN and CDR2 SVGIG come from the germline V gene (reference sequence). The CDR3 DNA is TGTGCCTGGAGAGGGCAGGGGGCTTTGCCGGGAAACACCATATATTTT. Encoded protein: CAWRGQGALPGNTIYF.

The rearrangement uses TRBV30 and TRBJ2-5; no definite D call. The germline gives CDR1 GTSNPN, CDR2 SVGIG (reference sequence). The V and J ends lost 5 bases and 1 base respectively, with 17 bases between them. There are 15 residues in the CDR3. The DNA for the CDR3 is TGTGCCTGGCGTAATCCCCGCGGTTTCCAAGAGACCCAGTACTTC. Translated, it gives CAWRNPRGFQETQYF.

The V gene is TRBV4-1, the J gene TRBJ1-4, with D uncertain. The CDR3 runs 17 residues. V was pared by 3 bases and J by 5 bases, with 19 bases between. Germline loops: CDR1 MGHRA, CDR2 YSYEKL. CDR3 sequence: CASSHWRLSGGNEKLFF. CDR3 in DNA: TGCGCCAGCAGCCACTGGCGACTGTCTGGTGGGAATGAAAAACTGTTTTTT.

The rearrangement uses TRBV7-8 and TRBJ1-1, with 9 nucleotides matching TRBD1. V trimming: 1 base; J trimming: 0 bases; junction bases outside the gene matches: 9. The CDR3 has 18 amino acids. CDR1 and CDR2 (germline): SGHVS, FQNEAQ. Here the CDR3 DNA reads TGTGCCAGCAGCTTAGATCCGGGACAGGGCCGCTTGAACACTGAAGCTTTCTTT. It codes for CASSLDPGQGRLNTEAFF.

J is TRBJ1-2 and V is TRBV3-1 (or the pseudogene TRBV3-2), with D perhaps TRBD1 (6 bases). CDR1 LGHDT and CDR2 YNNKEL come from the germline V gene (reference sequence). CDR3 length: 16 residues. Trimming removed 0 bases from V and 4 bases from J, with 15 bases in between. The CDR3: CASSQDSLTGSYGYTF. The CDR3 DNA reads TGTGCCAGCAGCCAAGACTCCCTCACAGGGAGCTATGGCTACACCTTC.

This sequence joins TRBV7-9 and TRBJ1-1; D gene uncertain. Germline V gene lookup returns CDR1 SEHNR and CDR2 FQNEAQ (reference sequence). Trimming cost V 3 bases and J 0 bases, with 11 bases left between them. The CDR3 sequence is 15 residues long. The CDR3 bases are TGTGCCAGCAGCTTGGCAGGTCGTTTGAACACTGAAGCTTTCTTT. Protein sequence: CASSLAGRLNTEAFF.

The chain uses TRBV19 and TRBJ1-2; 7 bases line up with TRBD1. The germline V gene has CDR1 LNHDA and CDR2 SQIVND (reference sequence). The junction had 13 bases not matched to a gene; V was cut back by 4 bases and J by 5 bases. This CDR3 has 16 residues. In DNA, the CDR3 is TGTGCCAGTAGTACCCCAGGGGGACAGCCACTATATGGCTACACCTTC. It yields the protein CASSTPGGQPLYGYTF.

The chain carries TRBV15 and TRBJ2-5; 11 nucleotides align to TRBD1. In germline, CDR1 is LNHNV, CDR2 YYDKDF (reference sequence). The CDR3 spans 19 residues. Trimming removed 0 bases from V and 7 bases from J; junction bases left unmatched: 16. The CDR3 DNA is TGTGCCACCAGCAGAGATCCCCCGGGACAGGGGGACTCGAAGGCGACCCAGTACTTC. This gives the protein CATSRDPPGQGDSKATQYF.

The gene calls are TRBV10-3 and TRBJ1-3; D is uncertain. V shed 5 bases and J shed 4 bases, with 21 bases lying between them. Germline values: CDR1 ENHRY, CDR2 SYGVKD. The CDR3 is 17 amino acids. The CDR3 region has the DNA TGTGCCATCAGTAGTATCATGTCCCGGCGGGCCGGAAACACCATATATTTT. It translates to CAISSIMSRRAGNTIYF.

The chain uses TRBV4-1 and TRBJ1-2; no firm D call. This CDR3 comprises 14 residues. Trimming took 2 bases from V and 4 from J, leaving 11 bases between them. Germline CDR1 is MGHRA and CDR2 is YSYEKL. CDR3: CASSQQENSYGYTF. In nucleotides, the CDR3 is TGCGCCAGCAGCCAACAGGAAAACTCCTATGGCTACACCTTC.